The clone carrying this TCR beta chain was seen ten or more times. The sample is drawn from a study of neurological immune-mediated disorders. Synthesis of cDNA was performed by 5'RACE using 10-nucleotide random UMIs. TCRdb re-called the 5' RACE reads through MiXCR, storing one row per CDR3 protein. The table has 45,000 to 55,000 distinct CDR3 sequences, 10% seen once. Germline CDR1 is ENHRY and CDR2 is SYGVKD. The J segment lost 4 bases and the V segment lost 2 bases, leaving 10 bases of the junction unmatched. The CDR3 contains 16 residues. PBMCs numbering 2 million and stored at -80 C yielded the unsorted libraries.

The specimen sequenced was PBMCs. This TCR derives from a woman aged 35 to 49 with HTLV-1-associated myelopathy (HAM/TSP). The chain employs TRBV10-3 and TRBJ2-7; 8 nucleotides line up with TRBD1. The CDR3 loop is CAISEGTGRMFYEQYF. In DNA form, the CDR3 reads TGTGCCATCAGTGAGGGGACAGGAAGAATGTTTTACGAGCAGTACTTC.